The 31 T cell receptor beta chains listed next were all sequenced from one sample in a study of shared clonotypes between healthy human individuals. Naive CD8 cells, CD45RO-negative and positively selected for CCR7, excluded terminally differentiated effector memory CD45RA+ cells. Measured with immunoSEQ multiplex PCR; TCRdb has only the in-frame clones, and not every one. The sample carries roughly 650,000 clones, about 96% recorded once. The sample taken for sequencing was naive CD8+ T cells sorted from blood. All receptors derive from a woman between 25 and 40 years old in good health.

This clone has just one count. The junction departs from germline at one end; a sequencing error may be responsible. This chain uses TRBV28 with TRBJ2-7, with D possibly TRBD2 on 5 matching bases. The CDR3 has 14 amino acids. CDR1 is MDHEN, CDR2 SYDVKM, per germline. The CDR3 nucleotides read TGTGCCAGCAGTTTAGCTAGCTACTCCAACGAGCAGTACTTC. Amino acids: CASSLASYSNEQYF.

The rearrangement joins TRBV28 to TRBJ1-5; maybe TRBD1 (5 bases). Per the germline V gene, CDR1 is MDHEN and CDR2 is SYDVKM. The CDR3 sequence is 15 residues long. The germline V and J ends were trimmed by 3 bases and 5 bases, with 14 bases remaining between them. The CDR3 loop reads CASSLSGWGDQPQHF. The CDR3 region has the DNA TGTGCCAGCAGTTTGAGCGGGTGGGGGGATCAGCCCCAGCATTTT.

The chain couples TRBV19 to TRBJ2-6, with D hard to call. Per the germline V gene, CDR1 is LNHDA and CDR2 is SQIVND (reference sequence). Trimming took off 3 bases at V and 0 bases at J, with 12 bases between the two ends. The CDR3 has 17 amino acids. CDR3 sequence: CASSMSGLLSGANVLTF. CDR3 in DNA: TGTGCCAGTAGTATGTCAGGTTTGCTCTCTGGGGCCAACGTCCTGACTTTC.

The genes are TRBV27 and TRBJ2-3; perhaps TRBD2 as D (6 bases). V gave up 5 bases and J gave up 0 bases, with 9 bases separating them. The germline V gene has CDR1 MNHEY and CDR2 SMNVEV (reference sequence). The CDR3 has 14 amino acids. The CDR3, as DNA: TGTGCCAGCAGTCTGAGCGGGAGCACAGATACGCAGTATTTT. Protein product: CASSLSGSTDTQYF.

The chain combines TRBV6-5 with TRBJ2-3, with no clear D. This CDR3 region has 15 residues. The ends were cut back, 2 bases at V and 5 bases at J, with 14 bases in the middle. Germline assignment: CDR1 MNHEY and CDR2 SVGAGI. The CDR3 here is CASSYLGVSGDTQYF. The CDR3 region has the DNA TGTGCCAGCAGTTACCTGGGCGTGAGTGGAGATACGCAGTATTTT.

The chain joins TRBV19 to TRBJ2-7; 8 bases line up with TRBD1. The CDR3 runs 16 residues. The germline V gene encodes CDR1 LNHDA and CDR2 SQIVND (reference sequence). The ends lost 1 base at V and 0 bases at J; junction bases unmatched: 5. CDR3 nucleotide sequence: TGTGCCAGTAGTATAGGAACAGGGGGACTCTCCTACGAGCAGTACTTC. Translating gives CASSIGTGGLSYEQYF.

This chain connects TRBV28 to TRBJ2-7; TRBD2 is a possible D gene (5 bases). This CDR3 contains 11 residues. Looked up from germline, CDR1 is MDHEN and CDR2 is SYDVKM. Trimming left V 7 bases short and J 4 bases short, with 8 bases between. The CDR3 region has the DNA TGTGCCAGCAATTGGGAGTACGAGCAGTACTTC. It codes for CASNWEYEQYF.

This sequence joins TRBV28 and TRBJ2-5; no firm D call. The DNA matches TRBJ2-7 better at its end, which makes the J call doubtful. This CDR3 contains 16 residues. The germline gives CDR1 MDHEN, CDR2 SYDVKM. As DNA, the CDR3 is TGTGCCAGCAGAGGCTCGTTAAGGACCCATTCCCACGAGCAGTACTTC. Residues: CASRGSLRTHSHEQYF.

V and J are TRBV12-1 and TRBJ2-1; the D call in the table, TRBD1, was not verified against the DNA. TRBV12-1 is tagged as a pseudogene. The CDR3 is 16 amino acids. In DNA, the CDR3 is TGTGCCAGCAGCTCTGGGGGGACAGATTCCTACAATGAGCAGTTCTTC. It specifies CASSSGGTDSYNEQFF.

The rearrangement uses TRBV28 and TRBJ1-5; no clear D gene. Looked up from germline, CDR1 is MDHEN and CDR2 is SYDVKM. The CDR3 sequence is 13 residues long. V shed 4 bases and J shed 3 bases, with 7 bases lying between them. The CDR3 DNA follows: TGTGCCAGCAGTTCCGTCCTCAATCAGCCCCAGCATTTT. This translates into CASSSVLNQPQHF.

The CDR3 protein is CASSSSPTMVLPYEQYF. The CDR3 DNA sequence: TGTGCCAGCAGTTCTTCCCCAACTATGGTCCTCCCCTACGAGCAGTACTTC. The chain is built from TRBV27 and TRBJ2-7; no firm D call. The CDR3 length is 17 residues. The V end lost 4 bases, the J end lost 2 bases, and 21 bases lay between the germline ends. Germline lookup yields CDR1 MNHEY and CDR2 SMNVEV (reference sequence).

The CDR3 loop reads CATSRAGGGNYGYTF. The CDR3 DNA reads TGTGCCACCAGCCGTGCCGGCGGGGGCAACTATGGCTACACCTTC. The rearrangement joins TRBV15 to TRBJ1-2, with TRBD1 as a possible D gene (6 bases). V was shortened by 5 bases and J by 2 bases, with 15 bases between the two germline ends. This CDR3 region has 15 residues. Germline V gene lookup returns CDR1 LNHNV and CDR2 YYDKDF (reference sequence).

This clone was found once. The chain recombines TRBV21-1 with TRBJ2-7; the table's D gene call, TRBD2, was not cross checked with the DNA. TRBV21-1 is assigned pseudogene status. The length of the CDR3 is 14 residues. This CDR3 reads CADLRGASGKEQYF. In DNA form, the CDR3 reads TGTGCCGACCTTCGGGGGGCTAGCGGGAAAGAGCAGTACTTC.

J is TRBJ1-5 and V is TRBV15; a weak D match, TRBD1 (6 bases). Trimming pared 5 bases from V and 6 bases from J, leaving 17 bases between. This CDR3 contains 15 residues. Germline values: CDR1 LNHNV, CDR2 YYDKDF (reference sequence). The CDR3 region is CATSGEAGVVQPQHF. As DNA, the CDR3 is TGTGCCACCAGCGGGGAGGCAGGGGTGGTTCAGCCCCAGCATTTT. Looking up the rest from reference TRBV15 and TRBJ1-5 gives the full variable domain: DAMVIQNPRYQVTQFGKPVTLSCSQTLNHNVMYWYQQKSSQAPKLLFHYYDKDFNNEADTPDNFQSRRPNTSFCFLDIRSPGLGDTAMYLCATSGEAGVVQPQHFGDGTRLSIL.

The chain couples TRBV4-1 to TRBJ1-2; D ambiguous. V lost 0 bases, J lost 4 bases, and 9 bases lay in between. Germline V CDR1 and CDR2: MGHRA, YSYEKL. The CDR3 consists of 14 residues. CDR3 DNA: TGCGCCAGCAGCCAAGATAACATCGTCTATGGCTACACCTTC. The encoded protein is CASSQDNIVYGYTF.

This chain uses TRBV25-1 with TRBJ1-1; TRBD1 agrees at 10 bases. V was clipped by 6 bases and J by 2 bases; unmatched bases: 3. The germline gives CDR1 MGHDK, CDR2 SYGVNS. The CDR3 runs 14 residues. The CDR3 DNA is TGTGCCAGCAGCCAGACAGGGGGCAACACTGAAGCTTTCTTT. It specifies CASSQTGGNTEAFF.

V usage is TRBV28 and J usage is TRBJ2-1, with TRBD1 as a possible D gene (6 bases). The CDR3 consists of 16 residues. The ends were cut back, 5 bases at V and 1 base at J, with 15 bases in the middle. Looked up from germline, CDR1 is MDHEN and CDR2 is SYDVKM. The chain's CDR3 is CASSETGTPSYNEQFF. In DNA, the CDR3 is TGTGCCAGCAGTGAAACCGGGACACCGTCCTACAATGAGCAGTTCTTC.

This clone appeared once. The CDR3 DNA is TGTGCCAGCAGGGACACCTTAGCAGATACGCAGTATTTT. Translated, it gives CASRDTLADTQYF. The chain employs TRBV6-1 and TRBJ2-3, with TRBD1 as a possible D gene (5 bases). This CDR3 spans 13 amino acids. The germline V and J ends were trimmed by 6 bases and 4 bases, with 11 bases remaining between them. Germline values: CDR1 MNHNS, CDR2 SASEGT.

As regards this clone: The sample carries other DNA sequences with the same CDR3. The V gene is TRBV5-1, the J gene TRBJ2-7; D remains unclear. V was pared by 0 bases and J by 0 bases, with 4 bases between. This CDR3 spans 13 amino acids. Germline V gives CDR1 SGHRS, CDR2 YFSETQ. The CDR3 is CASSLGSSYEQYF. For the CDR3, the DNA is TGCGCCAGCAGCTTGGGCAGCTCCTACGAGCAGTACTTC.

This chain uses TRBV7-8 with TRBJ1-1, with 8 bases lining up with TRBD1. Germline values: CDR1 SGHVS, CDR2 FQNEAQ. V gave up 2 bases and J gave up 0 bases; unmatched junction bases: 14. This CDR3 has 19 amino acids. The CDR3 here is CASSLRRTGFVGLNTEAFF. DNA of the CDR3: TGTGCCAGCAGCTTACGTAGGACAGGGTTTGTTGGGTTGAACACTGAAGCTTTCTTT.

This chain joins TRBV5-4 and TRBJ1-3, with D tentatively TRBD1 (5 bases). The CDR3 consists of 14 residues. The germline gives CDR1 SGHNT, CDR2 YYREEE (reference sequence). Trimming pared 0 bases from V and 3 bases from J, leaving 7 bases between. The CDR3 DNA is TGTGCCAGCAGCTTGGCGGGGGATGGAAACACCATATATTTT. It encodes CASSLAGDGNTIYF.

As regards this clone: Other DNA sequences of this sample code for an identical CDR3. The V call is TRBV11-2, the J call TRBJ2-7, with TRBD2 as a possible D gene (6 bases). Germline V gene sequence: CDR1 SGHAT, CDR2 FQNNGV. V was pared by 1 base and J by 4 bases, with 8 bases between. The CDR3 covers 13 residues. Here the CDR3 DNA reads TGTGCCAGCAGCTTAGGCCTAGCGTACGAGCAGTACTTC. Its protein product is CASSLGLAYEQYF.

CDR3 in amino acids: CASSPRRGQDEQYF. The DNA for the CDR3 is TGTGCCAGCAGCCCCAGAAGGGGTCAGGACGAGCAGTACTTC. The chain links TRBV11-3 to TRBJ2-7; maybe TRBD1 (5 bases). The V and J ends lost 5 bases and 5 bases respectively, with 16 bases between them. The germline CDR1 and CDR2 sequences are SGHNT and YENEEA. CDR3 length equals 14 residues.

This chain connects TRBV28 to TRBJ2-1, with a tentative D call TRBD2 (5 bases). CDR3 length: 14 residues. The germline V gene has CDR1 MDHEN and CDR2 SYDVKM. Trimming removed 2 bases from V and 10 bases from J, with 15 bases in between. CDR3 residues: CASSLTAAGDEQFF. In nucleotides, the CDR3 is TGTGCCAGCAGTTTAACAGCCGCGGGTGACGAGCAGTTCTTC.

The chain recombines TRBV19 with TRBJ2-1; D ambiguous. CDR1 is LNHDA and CDR2 is SQIVND in the germline V gene (reference sequence). V shed 3 bases and J shed 3 bases, with 9 bases lying between them. CDR3 size: 14 residues. Here the CDR3 DNA reads TGTGCCAGTAGTATTTTGGGCCACTACAATGAGCAGTTCTTC. It is translated as CASSILGHYNEQFF.

The rearrangement joins TRBV27 to TRBJ2-7; 11 bases fit TRBD2. This CDR3 spans 16 amino acids. Trimming at V came to 4 bases and at J to 0 bases, leaving 5 bases not matched to a gene. From germline, CDR1 is MNHEY and CDR2 SMNVEV (reference sequence). CDR3 loop: CASSYLGTSGSYEQYF. DNA for the CDR3: TGTGCCAGCAGTTATTTAGGGACTAGCGGCTCCTACGAGCAGTACTTC.

The rearrangement joins TRBV5-1 to TRBJ2-3; D unclear. Germline CDR1 is SGHRS and CDR2 is YFSETQ. The V gene lost 4 bases and the J gene lost 4 bases, with 22 bases spanning the gap. The length of the CDR3 is 17 residues. CDR3 sequence (DNA): TGCGCCAGCAGCCCGAACCCCGCTAGGCCCTCTGCAGATACGCAGTATTTT. It codes for CASSPNPARPSADTQYF.

J is TRBJ1-1 and V is TRBV10-3, with a weak D call TRBD1 (6 bases). The CDR3 has 16 residues. Germline V gives CDR1 ENHRY, CDR2 SYGVKD. Trimming took off 6 bases at V and 4 bases at J, with 21 bases between the two ends. CDR3 DNA: TGTGCCATCAGAGGAGAACTGGGGGGCCTGGGCACTGAAGCTTTCTTT. This codes for CAIRGELGGLGTEAFF.

This clone was seen once. This rearrangement joins TRBV4-1 to TRBJ1-2; 9 bases line up with TRBD1. CDR3 length: 17 residues. Germline assignment: CDR1 MGHRA and CDR2 YSYEKL. The J segment lost 3 bases and the V segment lost 0 bases, leaving 8 bases of the junction unmatched. The CDR3 reads CASSQDGRDRVDYGYTF. The CDR3 DNA reads TGCGCCAGCAGCCAAGATGGTCGGGACAGGGTCGACTATGGCTACACCTTC.

The chain combines TRBV29-1 with TRBJ2-7; the D is unclear. Trimming stripped 5 bases from V and 6 bases from J, with 11 bases between. Looked up from germline, CDR1 is SQVTM and CDR2 is ANQGSEA. This CDR3 is built from 11 residues. CDR3 DNA: TGCAGCGTTTTGAAGGTCGGCGAGCAGTACTTC. Amino acids: CSVLKVGEQYF.

CDR3 DNA: TGTGCCAGCAGTTACTCTGGCTACTCTGGAAACACCATATATTTT. Residues: CASSYSGYSGNTIYF. This chain uses TRBV6-5 with TRBJ1-3; no clear D gene. Germline V CDR1 and CDR2: MNHEY, SVGAGI. This CDR3 has 15 residues. Trimming pared 0 bases from V and 0 bases from J, leaving 6 bases between.